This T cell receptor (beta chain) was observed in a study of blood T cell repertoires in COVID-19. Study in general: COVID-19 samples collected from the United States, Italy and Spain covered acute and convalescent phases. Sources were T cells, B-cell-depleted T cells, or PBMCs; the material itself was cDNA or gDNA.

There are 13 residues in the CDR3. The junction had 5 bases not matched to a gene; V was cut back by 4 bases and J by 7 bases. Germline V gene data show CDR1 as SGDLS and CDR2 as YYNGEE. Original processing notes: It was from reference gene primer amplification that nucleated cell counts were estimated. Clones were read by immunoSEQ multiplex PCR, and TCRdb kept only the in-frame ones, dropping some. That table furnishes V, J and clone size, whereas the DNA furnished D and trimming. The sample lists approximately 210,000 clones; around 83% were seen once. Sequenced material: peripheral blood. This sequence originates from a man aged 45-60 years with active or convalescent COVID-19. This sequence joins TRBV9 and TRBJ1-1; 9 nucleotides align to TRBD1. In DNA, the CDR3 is TGTGCCAGCAGCCCCCTGGGACAGGGTGAAGCTTTCTTT. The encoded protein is CASSPLGQGEAFF.